This TCR beta chain is drawn from a study of blood T cell repertoires in COVID-19. Overall study: The United States, Italy and Spain were the sources of the acute and convalescent COVID-19 samples.

Recruits, aged about 18 to 89 years, lived in about two dozen US areas. Authors' methods: Estimates of nucleated cell counts were drawn from the amplification of reference gene primers. The table came from immunoSEQ multiplex PCR; TCRdb's copy has only in-frame clones and leaves some out. V and J calls and clone size follow that table, whereas D and trimming were derived from the DNA. The sample consists of about 160,000 clones, about four fifths of them appearing once. Germline V gene data show CDR1 as SGHDT and CDR2 as YYEEEE. The CDR3 loop spans 16 amino acids. Trimming at V came to 4 bases and at J to 6 bases, leaving 14 bases not matched to a gene.

Sequenced sample: PBMCs or T cells enriched from blood (not recorded which). The chain combines TRBV5-6 with TRBJ2-5, with 8 nucleotides matching TRBD2. The sequence was obtained from a woman between 45 and 60 years old in a cohort exposed to, infected with or recovered from COVID-19 (not recorded which). CDR3 residues: CASSPSGAGVVKTQYF. Here the CDR3 DNA reads TGTGCCAGCAGCCCGAGTGGAGCGGGAGTAGTAAAGACCCAGTACTTC.